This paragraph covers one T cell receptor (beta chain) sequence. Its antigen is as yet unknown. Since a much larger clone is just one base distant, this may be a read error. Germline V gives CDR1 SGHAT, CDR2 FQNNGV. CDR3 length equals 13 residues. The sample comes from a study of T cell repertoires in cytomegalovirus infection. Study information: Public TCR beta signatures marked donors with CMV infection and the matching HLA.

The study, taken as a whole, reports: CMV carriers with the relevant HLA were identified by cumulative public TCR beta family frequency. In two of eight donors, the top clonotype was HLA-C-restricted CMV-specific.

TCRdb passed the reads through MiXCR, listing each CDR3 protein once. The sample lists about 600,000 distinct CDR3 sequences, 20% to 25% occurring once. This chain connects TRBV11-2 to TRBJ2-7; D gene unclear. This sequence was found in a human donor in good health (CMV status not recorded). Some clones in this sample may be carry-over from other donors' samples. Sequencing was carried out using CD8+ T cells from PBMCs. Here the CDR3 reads CAGSPRSEIEQYV. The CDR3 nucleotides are TGTGCCGGCAGTCCCAGATCGGAAATCGAGCAGTACGTC.